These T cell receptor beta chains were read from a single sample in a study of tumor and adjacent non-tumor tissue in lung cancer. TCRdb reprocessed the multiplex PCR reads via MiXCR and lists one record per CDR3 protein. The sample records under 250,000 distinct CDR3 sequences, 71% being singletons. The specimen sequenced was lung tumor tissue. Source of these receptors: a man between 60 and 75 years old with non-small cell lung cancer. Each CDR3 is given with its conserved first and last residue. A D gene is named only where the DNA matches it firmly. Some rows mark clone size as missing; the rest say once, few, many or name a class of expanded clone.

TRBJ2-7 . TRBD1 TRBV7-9 CASIPWTGSYEQYF TGTGCCAGCATACCCTGGACAGGGAGTTACGAGCAGTACTTC
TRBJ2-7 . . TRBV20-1 CSAHPDQANHEQYF TGCAGTGCTCACCCGGACCAGGCCAACCACGAGCAGTACTTC
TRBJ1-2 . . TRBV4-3 CASSQLPEGNYGYTF TGCGCCAGCAGCCAACTCCCGGAGGGGAACTATGGCTACACCTTC
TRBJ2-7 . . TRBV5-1 CASSRRTEQYEQYF TGCGCCAGCAGCCGCAGGACAGAACAATACGAGCAGTACTTC
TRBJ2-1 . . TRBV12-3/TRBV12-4 CASSLRVTGHNEQFF TGTGCCAGCAGTTTACGTGTGACTGGACACAATGAGCAGTTCTTC
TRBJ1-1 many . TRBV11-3 CASSFGTSGGEAFF TGTGCCAGCAGCTTCGGCACTTCGGGGGGTGAAGCTTTCTTT
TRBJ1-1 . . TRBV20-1 CSVPAMGGASASF TGCAGTGTTCCCGCGATGGGGGGGGCATCAGCTTCCTTT
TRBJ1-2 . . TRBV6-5 CVSSYRGSNYRYTF TGTGTCAGCAGTTACCGGGGCTCCAACTATCGCTACACCTTC
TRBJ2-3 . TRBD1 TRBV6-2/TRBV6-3 CASSFRDRAFDTQYF TGTGCCAGCAGCTTCCGGGACAGGGCCTTTGATACGCAGTATTTT
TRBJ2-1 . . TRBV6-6 CASSNQFRSERFF TGTGCCAGCAGTAACCAGTTCCGAAGTGAGCGGTTCTTC
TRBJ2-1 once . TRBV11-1 CASNLLSGSKEYEQFF TGTGCCAGCAACTTATTATCGGGGAGTAAAGAGTATGAGCAGTTCTTC
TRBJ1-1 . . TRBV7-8 CASTLYLSPIEAFF TGTGCCAGCACCTTATACCTTTCGCCAATTGAAGCTTTCTTT
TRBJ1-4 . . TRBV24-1 CATSDGGGEKLFF TGTGCCACCAGTGACGGGGGAGGTGAAAAACTGTTTTTT
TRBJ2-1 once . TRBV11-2 CASRGSGSYNEQFF TGTGCCAGTAGGGGAAGTGGCTCCTACAATGAGCAATTCTTC
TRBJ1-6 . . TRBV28 CVSSLLHRAGSPLHF TGTGTCAGCAGTTTACTTCACAGGGCGGGCTCACCCCTCCACTTT
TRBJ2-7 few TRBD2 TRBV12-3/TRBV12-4 CASSLSGGSYEQYF TGTGCCAGCAGTTTATCGGGGGGCTCCTACGAGCAGTACTTC
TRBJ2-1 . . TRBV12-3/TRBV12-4 CASSPWLDSGSSYNEQFF TGTGCCAGCAGCCCCTGGTTGGATAGCGGATCCTCCTACAATGAGCAGTTCTTC
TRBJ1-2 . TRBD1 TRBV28 CASSRRDRELGGYSF TGTGCCAGCAGCCGCCGGGACAGGGAATTGGGGGGCTACAGCTTC
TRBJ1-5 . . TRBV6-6 CASSPKTALIKEPQHF TGTGCCAGCAGCCCCAAGACAGCGCTAATCAAGGAGCCCCAGCATTTT
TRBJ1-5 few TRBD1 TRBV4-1 CASSQGAGTGLNQPQHF TGCGCCAGCAGCCAAGGCGCCGGGACAGGTCTCAATCAGCCCCAGCATTTT
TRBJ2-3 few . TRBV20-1 CSAHSVVLTDTQYF TGCAGTGCTCATAGCGTCGTACTCACAGATACGCAGTATTTT
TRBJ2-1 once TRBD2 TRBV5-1 CASSTGLAVSRDEQFF TGCGCCAGCAGCACTGGACTAGCGGTCTCTCGGGATGAGCAGTTCTTC
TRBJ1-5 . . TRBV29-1 CSVPDMEGRQPQHF TGTAGCGTCCCCGACATGGAGGGGCGGCAGCCCCAGCATTTT
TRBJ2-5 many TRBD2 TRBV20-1 CSANIAGSQETQYF TGCAGTGCAAACATAGCGGGTAGCCAAGAGACCCAGTACTTC
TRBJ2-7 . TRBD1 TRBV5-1 CAGSLQGMHEQYF TGCGCCGGCAGCTTACAGGGGATGCACGAGCAGTACTTC
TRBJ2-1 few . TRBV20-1 CSGENARGYNEQFF TGCAGTGGGGAAAACGCCAGGGGCTACAATGAGCAGTTCTTC
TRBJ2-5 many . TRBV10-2 CASTPRRQETQYF TGCGCCAGCACTCCAAGGAGACAAGAGACCCAGTACTTC
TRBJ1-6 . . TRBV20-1 CSARDSGRTYNSPLHF TGCAGTGCTAGAGATTCGGGGAGGACCTATAATTCACCCCTCCACTTT
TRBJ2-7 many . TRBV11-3 CASSLGQLTYEQYF TGTGCCAGCAGCTTAGGCCAGTTGACCTACGAGCAGTACTTC
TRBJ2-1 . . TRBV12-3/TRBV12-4 CTSREGLVPVEQFF TGTACCAGCAGAGAGGGGCTAGTTCCTGTTGAACAGTTCTTC
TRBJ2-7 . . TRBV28 CASSRRDFQKNEQYF TGTGCCAGCAGTAGACGGGATTTCCAAAAGAACGAGCAGTACTTC
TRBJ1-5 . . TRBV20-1 CSARATRESQPQHF TGCAGTGCTAGAGCGACAAGGGAATCGCAGCCCCAGCATTTT
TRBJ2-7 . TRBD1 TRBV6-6 CANSPYRQGYEQYF TGTGCCAACAGTCCCTACCGACAGGGCTATGAGCAGTACTTC
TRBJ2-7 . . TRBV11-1 CANSFSTRFREQYF TGTGCCAACAGCTTCTCGACTAGATTTAGGGAGCAGTACTTC
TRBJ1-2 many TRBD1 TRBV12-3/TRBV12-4 CASQLGQVNGGYTF TGTGCCAGCCAACTGGGACAGGTGAACGGGGGCTACACCTTC
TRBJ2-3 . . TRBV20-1 CSGPDGQGFYTDTQYF TGCAGTGGCCCGGACGGGCAGGGTTTCTACACAGATACGCAGTATTTT
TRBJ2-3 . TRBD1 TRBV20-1 CSATDGQGFYTDTQYF TGCAGTGCCACAGACGGACAGGGTTTCTACACAGATACGCAGTATTTT
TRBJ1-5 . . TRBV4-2 CASSQEPGDGNQPQHF TGTGCCAGCAGCCAAGAACCGGGAGACGGCAATCAGCCCCAGCATTTT
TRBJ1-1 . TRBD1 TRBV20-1 CSALAGQGVGVTEAFF TGCAGTGCGCTAGCCGGACAGGGGGTTGGGGTCACTGAAGCTTTCTTT
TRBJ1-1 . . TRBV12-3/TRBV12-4 CASTVYHGTEAFF TGTGCCAGCACCGTGTACCATGGCACTGAAGCTTTCTTT
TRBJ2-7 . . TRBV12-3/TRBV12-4 CASSLRGESSYDQYF TGTGCCAGCAGTTTGAGGGGCGAGAGCTCCTACGACCAGTACTTC
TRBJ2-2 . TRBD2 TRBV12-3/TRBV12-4 CASSPPGLAGGNGELFF TGTGCCAGCAGTCCCCCTGGACTAGCGGGGGGCAACGGGGAGCTGTTTTTT
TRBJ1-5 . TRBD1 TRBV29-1 CNVSGDSGGSQPQHF TGCAACGTGAGCGGGGACAGCGGCGGCAGTCAGCCCCAGCATTTT
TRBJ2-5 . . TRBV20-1 CSVSKPEEAQYF TGCAGTGTCAGCAAGCCGGAAGAGGCCCAGTACTTC
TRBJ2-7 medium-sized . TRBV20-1 CSGILTVGGNYEQYF TGCAGCGGTATTCTGACAGTCGGGGGAAACTACGAGCAGTACTTC
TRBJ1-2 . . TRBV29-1 CSVERTASYGYIF TGCAGCGTTGAAAGAACAGCTTCCTATGGCTACATCTTC
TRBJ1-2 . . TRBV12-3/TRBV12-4 CASWGDSWYGYTF TGTGCCAGCTGGGGGGACTCCTGGTATGGCTACACCTTC
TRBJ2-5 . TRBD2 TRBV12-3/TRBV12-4 CVSSLGLEREGQEIQYF TGTGTCAGCAGTTTGGGACTGGAGCGGGAGGGGCAAGAGATCCAGTACTTC
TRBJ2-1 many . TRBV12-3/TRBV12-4 CASSLTRDNEQFF TGTGCCAGCAGTTTGACGCGGGACAATGAGCAGTTCTTC
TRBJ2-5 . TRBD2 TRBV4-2 CASGQMSGGRETQYF TGTGCCAGCGGCCAAATGAGCGGGGGTCGGGAGACCCAGTACTTC
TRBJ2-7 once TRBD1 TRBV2 CASSPGTGVDEEYF TGTGCCAGCAGTCCCGGGACAGGGGTTGACGAGGAGTACTTC
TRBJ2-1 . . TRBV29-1 CSVEDRTRDAYSQWNQQFF TGCAGCGTTGAAGATAGGACCCGGGACGCCTACTCGCAGTGGAATCAGCAGTTCTTC
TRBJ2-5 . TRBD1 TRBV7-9 CASSLTGGPETQYF TGTGCCAGCAGCCTGACAGGGGGCCCAGAGACCCAGTACTTC
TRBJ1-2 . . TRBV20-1 CNADRNGYTF TGCAATGCTGACAGGAATGGCTACACCTTC
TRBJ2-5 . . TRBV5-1 CASSPPPIISNRETQYF TGCGCCAGCAGCCCACCCCCGATTATCTCGAACCGAGAGACCCAGTATTTC